Below, 10 T cell receptor beta chains from the same sample are listed, as sequenced in a study of response to subunit inactivated influenza vaccine. TCRdb used MiXCR to reprocess the RT-PCR reads, holding one entry per CDR3 protein. This sample has 800,000 or so distinct CDR3 sequences, with roughly 20% found just once. The sequenced sample was PBMCs from blood, obtained 5 to 6 days after vaccination. Receptor source: a man in his forties or fifties who received an inactivated influenza vaccine.

This clonotype was seen a few times. This chain links TRBV7-8 with TRBJ1-1; no firm D call. The CDR3 length is 11 residues. Germline V gene lookup returns CDR1 SGHVS and CDR2 FQNEAQ. V gave up 5 bases and J gave up 10 bases, with 11 bases separating them. In nucleotides, the CDR3 is TGTGCCAGCAGCCTACAATCGCTAGCTTTCTTT. Amino acids: CASSLQSLAFF.

The V and J genes are TRBV20-1 and TRBJ2-7; no definite D call. The CDR3 consists of 12 residues. Germline V gene lookup returns CDR1 DFQATT and CDR2 SNEGSKA (reference sequence). V dropped 6 bases and J dropped 0 bases, with 9 bases sitting between them. DNA of the CDR3: TGCAGTGCCACAGACCTCTCCTACGAGCAGTACTTC. Protein product: CSATDLSYEQYF.

This clonotype was detected many times. This chain uses TRBV7-8 with TRBJ2-3; D is unclear. The germline CDR1 and CDR2 sequences are SGHVS and FQNEAQ. V lost 1 base to trimming and J lost 2 bases, with 7 bases between them. This CDR3 is built from 14 residues. The CDR3 region has the DNA TGTGCCAGCAGCTTAGTTTTGCCCACAGATACGCAGTATTTT. Translated, it gives CASSLVLPTDTQYF.

This clonotype has more than one count but fewer than ten. The chain recombines TRBV5-6 with TRBJ2-5; D uncertain. In germline, CDR1 is SGHDT, CDR2 YYEEEE. The CDR3 spans 14 residues. V was cut by 0 bases and J by 2 bases, with 8 bases left in between. The CDR3 here is CASSLGLIQETQYF. The CDR3 bases are TGTGCCAGCAGCTTGGGGCTGATACAAGAGACCCAGTACTTC.

This clonotype was detected once. This chain joins TRBV6-2 or TRBV6-3 and TRBJ1-1, with D perhaps matching TRBD1 (5 bases). Germline CDR1 MNHEY, CDR2 SVGEGT. The V end lost 2 bases, the J end lost 0 bases, and 13 bases lay between the germline ends. CDR3 length: 16 residues. The CDR3, as DNA: TGTGCCAGCAGTTACCAACCTCGACAGATGAACACTGAAGCTTTCTTT. This translates into CASSYQPRQMNTEAFF.

The chain uses TRBV20-1 and TRBJ2-3; 7 nucleotides agree with TRBD2. CDR1 and CDR2 from the germline V gene are DFQATT and SNEGSKA (reference sequence). This CDR3 is 13 amino acids long. J lost 6 bases, V lost 0 bases, and 3 bases had no gene match. CDR3 nucleotide sequence: TGCAGTGCTAGAGATCGGGGGGTGGATACGCAGTATTTT. Translation: CSARDRGVDTQYF.

The chain couples TRBV12-3 or TRBV12-4 to TRBJ1-2, with D maybe TRBD1 (6 bases). Trimming pared 5 bases from V and 9 bases from J, leaving 16 bases between. There are 13 residues in the CDR3. CDR3: CASSQRTASSYTF. CDR3 DNA sequence: TGTGCCAGCAGTCAAAGGACAGCGTCAAGCTACACCTTC.

This clonotype was counted between two and nine times. V and J are TRBV12-3 or TRBV12-4 and TRBJ2-7; 9 nucleotides align to TRBD2. This CDR3 is 14 amino acids long. V was pared by 3 bases and J by 5 bases, with 5 bases of the junction left unmatched. The chain's CDR3 is CASSFSGSWNEQYF. The CDR3 DNA reads TGTGCCAGCAGTTTTAGCGGGAGTTGGAACGAGCAGTACTTC.

This clonotype has more than one count but fewer than ten. The chain employs TRBV12-3 or TRBV12-4 and TRBJ2-1; 9 nucleotides line up with TRBD2. J gave up 3 bases and V 5 bases, and 5 bases lay outside the gene matches. This CDR3 comprises 15 residues. The CDR3 protein is CASSLSGGYYNEQFF. CDR3 DNA: TGTGCCAGCAGTCTTAGCGGGGGATACTACAATGAGCAGTTCTTC.

This clonotype was counted many times. The chain combines TRBV20-1 with TRBJ2-1; D perhaps matches TRBD2 (5 bases). Germline V gene data show CDR1 as DFQATT and CDR2 as SNEGSKA (reference sequence). The V end was cut by 0 bases, the J end by 6 bases, with 15 bases between. This CDR3 is built from 15 residues. The DNA of the CDR3 is TGCAGTGCTAGAGATTTCGGGGTCGCGGGCAATGAGCAGTTCTTC. Its protein is CSARDFGVAGNEQFF.